A selection of T cell receptor beta chains follows, all from one sample in a study of Ad26.COV2.S vaccination and SARS-CoV-2 variants. The protocol was immunoSEQ multiplex PCR, while the TCRdb copy is restricted to in-frame clones and leaves out a portion. The repertoire holds some 340,000 clones, just under 85% seen once, with 2% to 2.5% in the top ten. Sequencing used peripheral blood, obtained in a trial of Ad26.COV2.S vaccine versus placebo. These receptors were obtained from a person between 18 and 65 years old who received the Ad26.COV2.S COVID-19 vaccine or a placebo. CDR3s include the opening cysteine and the closing phenylalanine or tryptophan. D genes are given only for firm matches. The size entry is marked missing in some rows and otherwise reads once, few, many or a size class.

clone_size	v_call	d_call	j_call	cdr3_nt	cdr3_aa
NA	TRBV7-2	NA	TRBJ2-2	TGTGCCAGCAGCTTAGAGGCGGTTAACACCGGGGAGCTGTTTTTT	CASSLEAVNTGELFF
NA	TRBV14	NA	TRBJ1-4	TGTGCCAGCAGCCCAAACGATGAAAAACTGTTTTTT	CASSPNDEKLFF
NA	TRBV5-5	NA	TRBJ1-6	TGTGCCAGCAGGACAGGTTTTAGCTCCTATAATTCACCCCTCCACTTT	CASRTGFSSYNSPLHF
NA	TRBV27	NA	TRBJ2-6	TGTGCCAGCAGTTTAATCGGGGTTTACTCTGGGGCCAACGTCCTGACTTTC	CASSLIGVYSGANVLTF
NA	TRBV28	NA	TRBJ1-2	TGTGCCAGCAGTTTATGGGTGGAGGAGAATGGCTACACCTTC	CASSLWVEENGYTF
NA	TRBV24-1	TRBD2	TRBJ2-3	TGTGCCACCGACCTGGGGCTAGCGGGGGACGATACGCAGTATTTT	CATDLGLAGDDTQYF
NA	TRBV29-1	TRBD1	TRBJ1-2	TGCAGCGTTGGCGGGGGACAGGGAGGCTATGGCTACACCTTC	CSVGGGQGGYGYTF
NA	TRBV27	NA	TRBJ1-5	TGTGCCAGCAGTTTTAGGGGTGGCAATCAGCCCCAGCATTTT	CASSFRGGNQPQHF
NA	TRBV19	NA	TRBJ1-5	TGTGCCAGTACCCCCCACTCGGGTCGCAATCAGCCCCAGCATTTT	CASTPHSGRNQPQHF
once	TRBV5-4	NA	TRBJ2-7	TGTGCCAGCAGCTCAAAAACATCCTACGAGCAGTACTTC	CASSSKTSYEQYF
NA	TRBV6-1	NA	TRBJ2-7	TGTGCCAGCAGTGAAGGGGGAAGCGAGCAGTACTTC	CASSEGGSEQYF
NA	TRBV6-5	NA	TRBJ1-1	TGTGCCAGCACGAGGGTGGGATCCCTGAACACTGAAGCTTTCTTT	CASTRVGSLNTEAFF
NA	TRBV6-5	NA	TRBJ1-1	TGTGCCAGCGAACGGACTTGGGGCACTGAAGCTTTCTTT	CASERTWGTEAFF
few	TRBV5-5	NA	TRBJ1-1	TGTGCCAGCAGCTGGGAGATGAACACTGAAGCTTTCTTT	CASSWEMNTEAFF
NA	TRBV9	TRBD1	TRBJ2-5	TGTGCCAGCAGCGTCAGACAGGGGAACCAAGAGACCCAGTACTTC	CASSVRQGNQETQYF